The 3 T cell receptor beta chains in this list originate from one sample, sequenced in a study of T cell repertoires in cytomegalovirus infection. TCRdb ran MiXCR on the reads and lists one entry per CDR3 protein. The profile shows roughly 720,000 distinct CDR3 sequences, approximately 40% of them singletons. The sample was PBMCs. All receptors derive from a human donor in good health (CMV status not recorded). Some clones in this sample may be carry-over from other donors' samples.

The chain links TRBV28 to TRBJ2-2, with 12 bases matching TRBD2. Germline values: CDR1 MDHEN, CDR2 SYDVKM. This CDR3 contains 17 residues. The V and J ends lost 5 bases and 10 bases, in that order; junction bases with no gene match: 14. CDR3 loop: CASSQRTSGKRRVELFF. As DNA, the CDR3 is TGTGCCAGCAGTCAGAGGACTAGCGGGAAACGCCGGGTGGAGCTGTTTTTT.

The chain is built from TRBV28 and TRBJ1-1; D is ambiguous. This CDR3 comprises 13 residues. The V and J ends lost 6 bases and 7 bases respectively, with 15 bases between them. CDR1 and CDR2 from the germline V gene are MDHEN and SYDVKM. The CDR3, as DNA: TGTGCCAGCAGCCGACAAGACGTGAGTGAAGCTTTCTTT. This translates into CASSRQDVSEAFF. Using reference TRBV28 and TRBJ1-1 for the parts outside the CDR3, the full variable domain is DVKVTQSSRYLVKRTGEKVFLECVQDMDHENMFWYRQDPGLGLRLIYFSYDVKMKEKGDIPEGYSVSREKKERFSLILESASTNQTSMYLCASSRQDVSEAFFGQGTRLTVV.

This clonotype has only a few counts. The chain carries TRBV28 and TRBJ2-2; 9 nucleotides match TRBD2. Per the germline V gene, CDR1 is MDHEN and CDR2 is SYDVKM. Trimming at V came to 5 bases and at J to 5 bases, leaving 9 bases not matched to a gene. This CDR3 comprises 16 residues. CDR3 sequence reads: CASSPPRGRGTGELFF. The CDR3 DNA reads as TGTGCCAGCAGTCCCCCCCGCGGGAGGGGGACCGGGGAGCTGTTTTTT. The entire variable domain, with the rest obtained from reference TRBV28 and TRBJ2-2, is as follows: DVKVTQSSRYLVKRTGEKVFLECVQDMDHENMFWYRQDPGLGLRLIYFSYDVKMKEKGDIPEGYSVSREKKERFSLILESASTNQTSMYLCASSPPRGRGTGELFFGEGSRLTVL.